One and the same sample provided the 20 T cell receptor beta chains below, sequenced in a study of cytomegalovirus exposure and HLA in healthy donors. The assay was immunoSEQ multiplex PCR, and TCRdb's table has in-frame clones only and misses some. The table has 300,000 to 350,000 clones, roughly 87% seen once; the top ten hold 0.9% to 1%. Sequencing was performed on PBMCs. The receptor source for this set is a man aged 25 to 45 in good health and CMV-seronegative.

The genes are TRBV5-6 and TRBJ1-6, with 9 bases that match TRBD1. The CDR3 totals 16 residues. J gave up 6 bases and V 3 bases, and 7 bases lay outside the gene matches. Per germline, CDR1 SGHDT and CDR2 YYEEEE. The CDR3 spells CASSSRDRAINSPLHF. CDR3 DNA sequence: TGTGCCAGCAGCTCACGGGACAGGGCGATTAATTCACCCCTCCACTTT.

This chain uses TRBV6-1 with TRBJ1-1; 7 nucleotides agree with TRBD1. Germline lookup yields CDR1 MNHNS and CDR2 SASEGT. CDR3 length: 13 residues. Trimming cost V 3 bases and J 11 bases; bases outside gene matches: 9. CDR3 nucleotide sequence: TGTGCCAGCAGTGATGCAACAGGGGTCGGTGCTTTCTTT. Amino acid sequence: CASSDATGVGAFF.

This chain joins TRBV11-2 and TRBJ2-7; possibly TRBD2 for D (5 bases). The CDR3 extends over 14 amino acids. Germline CDR1 is SGHAT and CDR2 is FQNNGV. V gave up 1 base and J gave up 5 bases, with 12 bases separating them. CDR3 region: CASSLVRGPHEQYF. DNA of the CDR3: TGTGCCAGCAGCTTAGTCAGAGGGCCCCACGAGCAGTACTTC.

The chain employs TRBV30 and TRBJ1-5, with D possibly being TRBD1 (5 bases). CDR1 and CDR2 (germline): GTSNPN, SVGIG (reference sequence). Trimming took off 6 bases at V and 2 bases at J, with 20 bases between the two ends. This CDR3 is 16 amino acids long. The CDR3 protein is CACTTAFGAGNQPQHF. CDR3 nucleotide sequence: TGTGCCTGCACGACAGCGTTTGGAGCTGGCAATCAGCCCCAGCATTTT.

The chain combines TRBV7-8 with TRBJ1-2, with 7 bases aligning to TRBD1. CDR3 length equals 14 residues. Trimming cost V 6 bases and J 4 bases; bases outside gene matches: 8. From germline, CDR1 is SGHVS and CDR2 FQNEAQ. CDR3 sequence (DNA): TGTGCCAGCAGACCCGTGACAGGGCCCTATGGCTACACCTTC. This sequence encodes CASRPVTGPYGYTF.

This chain uses TRBV19 with TRBJ1-1; 9 positions agree with TRBD1. The CDR3 loop spans 16 amino acids. Trimming cost V 11 bases and J 6 bases; bases outside gene matches: 19. Looked up from germline, CDR1 is LNHDA and CDR2 is SQIVND (reference sequence). CDR3 nucleotide sequence: TGTGCCCCAGTCGGGGGGACAGGGACGGAAAACCCTGAAGCTTTCTTT. Encoded protein: CAPVGGTGTENPEAFF.

The J gene is TRBJ1-1, the V gene TRBV6-5; D is undetermined. The germline V gene encodes CDR1 MNHEY and CDR2 SVGAGI. The CDR3 runs 16 residues. With 2 bases removed from V and 0 bases from J, the gap between germline ends came to 13 bases. The CDR3 reads CASSYGGFLMNTEAFF. The DNA of the CDR3 is TGTGCCAGCAGTTACGGCGGTTTCCTAATGAACACTGAAGCTTTCTTT.

The chain joins TRBV11-2 to TRBJ1-3; TRBD1 agrees at 9 bases. After removal of 5 bases from V and 9 bases from J, the junction contained 8 bases not matched to a gene. Germline lookup yields CDR1 SGHAT and CDR2 FQNNGV. CDR3 length: 14 residues. The CDR3 DNA is TGTGCCAGCAGCCGGGACAGGGTGGTGGGCACCATATATTTT. It codes for CASSRDRVVGTIYF.

V and J are TRBV6-1 and TRBJ1-5; D might be TRBD1 (6 bases). This CDR3 comprises 12 residues. Germline CDR1 reads MNHNS; CDR2 reads SASEGT. Trimming took off 6 bases at V and 7 bases at J, with 10 bases between the two ends. This CDR3 reads CASRTGGQPQHF. DNA for the CDR3: TGTGCCAGCAGGACAGGTGGCCAGCCCCAGCATTTT.

The genes are TRBV29-1 and TRBJ1-5; 10 bases map to TRBD1. This CDR3 region has 15 residues. J was trimmed by 1 base and V by 5 bases; bases with no gene match: 5. Germline V gives CDR1 SQVTM, CDR2 ANQGSEA. This CDR3 reads CSVKLGQGSNQPQHF. The CDR3 bases are TGCAGCGTTAAGTTGGGACAGGGGAGCAATCAGCCCCAGCATTTT. The entire variable domain, with the rest obtained from reference TRBV29-1 and TRBJ1-5, is as follows: SAVISQKPSRDICQRGTSLTIQCQVDSQVTMMFWYRQQPGQSLTLIATANQGSEATYESGFVIDKFPISRPNLTFSTLTVSNMSPEDSSIYLCSVKLGQGSNQPQHFGDGTRLSIL.

The gene calls are TRBV7-2 and TRBJ2-7, with a weak D call TRBD1 (5 bases). The CDR3 sequence is 13 residues long. V gave up 5 bases and J gave up 3 bases, with 11 bases separating them. Germline V gene data show CDR1 as SGHTA and CDR2 as FQGNSA. In DNA, the CDR3 is TGTGCCAGCAGCCGCGACAGCTTCTACGAGCAGTACTTC. This gives the protein CASSRDSFYEQYF.

V usage is TRBV6-6 and J usage is TRBJ1-5; D is ambiguous. Looked up from germline, CDR1 is MNHNY and CDR2 is SVGAGI (reference sequence). V was cut by 2 bases and J by 6 bases, with 8 bases left in between. The CDR3 runs to 13 residues. CDR3 nucleotide sequence: TGTGCCAGCAGTTACGCGAGGCTTCAGCCCCAGCATTTT. Residues: CASSYARLQPQHF.

This clone has a handful of counts. This specimen includes other DNA sequences encoding the same CDR3. The chain couples TRBV6-5 to TRBJ1-2, with D perhaps matching TRBD1 (5 bases). CDR1 is MNHEY and CDR2 is SVGAGI in the germline V gene. CDR3 length equals 15 residues. Trimming pared 0 bases from V and 2 bases from J, leaving 10 bases between. CDR3 region: CASSYSPQANYGYTF. In DNA form, the CDR3 reads TGTGCCAGCAGTTACTCTCCACAGGCAAACTATGGCTACACCTTC.

This rearrangement joins TRBV19 to TRBJ2-7, with 12 bases lining up with TRBD1. Germline trimming cut 5 bases from V and 4 bases from J; bases unmatched to any gene: 6. The CDR3 consists of 15 residues. CDR1 is LNHDA and CDR2 is SQIVND in the germline V gene (reference sequence). The CDR3 is CASSGRDRGLYEQYF. The CDR3, as DNA: TGTGCCAGTAGTGGCCGGGACAGGGGGCTTTACGAGCAGTACTTC.

J is TRBJ1-2 and V is TRBV11-2; maybe TRBD1 (5 bases). Between the trimmed V and J ends, which lost 4 bases and 7 bases, there was a span of 19 bases. CDR1 SGHAT and CDR2 FQNNGV come from the germline V gene. This CDR3 has 15 amino acids. As DNA, the CDR3 is TGTGCCAGCAGCTCCCTCAGGCGTAGGGGCGGTGGCTACACCTTC. The encoded protein is CASSSLRRRGGGYTF.

The CDR3 spells CASSFGGHADTQYF. CDR3 coding DNA: TGTGCCAGCAGCTTTGGGGGCCACGCAGATACGCAGTATTTT. This sequence joins TRBV7-6 and TRBJ2-3; D might be TRBD1 (6 bases). The CDR3 totals 14 residues. V was clipped by 3 bases and J by 4 bases, with 11 bases between them. Germline loops: CDR1 SGHVS, CDR2 FNYEAQ.

The J gene is TRBJ1-2, the V gene TRBV30; 10 nucleotides match TRBD1. Germline assignment: CDR1 GTSNPN and CDR2 SVGIG (reference sequence). Germline trimming cut 5 bases from V and 2 bases from J; bases unmatched to any gene: 5. The CDR3 contains 14 residues. CDR3 sequence: CAWGRDRGNYGYTF. DNA of the CDR3: TGTGCCTGGGGCCGGGACAGGGGAAACTATGGCTACACCTTC.

V and J are TRBV10-1 and TRBJ1-4; TRBD1 is a possible D gene (5 bases). The CDR3 extends over 13 amino acids. Trimming pared 9 bases from V and 0 bases from J, leaving 8 bases between. Germline CDR1 and CDR2: WNHNN and SYGVQD (reference sequence). The CDR3 region is CARTQATNEKLFF. The DNA of the CDR3 is TGCGCCAGGACACAGGCAACTAATGAAAAACTGTTTTTT.

This chain links TRBV6-6 with TRBJ1-4; D perhaps matches TRBD1 (6 bases). CDR3 length: 14 amino acids. Germline CDR1 and CDR2: MNHNY and SVGAGI (reference sequence). The V end was cut by 9 bases, the J end by 5 bases, with 16 bases between. The CDR3 DNA sequence: TGTGCCAGTTCTTCCGTCCAGGGGAATGAAAAACTGTTTTTT. Its protein product is CASSSVQGNEKLFF.

This rearrangement joins TRBV19 to TRBJ1-2; D perhaps matches TRBD1 (6 bases). The germline V gene encodes CDR1 LNHDA and CDR2 SQIVND (reference sequence). The CDR3 is made up of 13 amino acids. V gave up 5 bases and J gave up 8 bases, with 15 bases separating them. Written as DNA, the CDR3 is TGTGCCAGTAGTTCGGGGGGCGCAGGGGGCTACACCTTC. The encoded protein is CASSSGGAGGYTF.